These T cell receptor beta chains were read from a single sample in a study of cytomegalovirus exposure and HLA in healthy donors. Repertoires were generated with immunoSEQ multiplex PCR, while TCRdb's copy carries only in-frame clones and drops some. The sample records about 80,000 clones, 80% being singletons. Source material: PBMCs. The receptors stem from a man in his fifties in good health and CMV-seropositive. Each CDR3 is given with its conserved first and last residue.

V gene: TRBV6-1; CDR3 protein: CASSESQTGLTKFF
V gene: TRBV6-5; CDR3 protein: CASSYSWPNQPQHF
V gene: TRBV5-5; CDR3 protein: CASSPPGQGVEKLFF
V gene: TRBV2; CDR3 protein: CASRSEGLWGFF
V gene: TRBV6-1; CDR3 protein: CASGTNEQFF
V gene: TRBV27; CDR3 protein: CASSLSSGTGNTIYF
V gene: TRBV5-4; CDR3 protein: CASSSSPGVDEQYF
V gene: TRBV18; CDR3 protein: CASSRGGSTEAFF
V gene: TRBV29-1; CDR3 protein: CSVEAGTSGEQYF
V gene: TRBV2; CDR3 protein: CASIYSNEQFF
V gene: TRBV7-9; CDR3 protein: CASSFLGTGVYGYTF
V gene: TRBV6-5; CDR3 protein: CASREMGQERKLFF
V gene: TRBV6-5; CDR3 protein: CASSRLAGVYEQYF
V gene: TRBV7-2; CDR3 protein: CASSNRPWGDTEAFF
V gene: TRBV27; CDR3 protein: CASSLAASGRIDTGELFF
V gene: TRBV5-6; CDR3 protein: CASSLLQGGHTEAFF
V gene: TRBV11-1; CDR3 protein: CASSPSHNNYGYTF
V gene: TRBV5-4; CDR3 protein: CASSPSGIVDEQYF
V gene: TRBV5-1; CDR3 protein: CASSLQGANTEAFF
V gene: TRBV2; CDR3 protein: CASSDSLQGGETQYF
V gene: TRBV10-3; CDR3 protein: CAISESGTSGRREQYF
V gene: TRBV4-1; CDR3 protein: CASSQVSQTQYF
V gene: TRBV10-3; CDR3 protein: CAIRQRQENTEAFF
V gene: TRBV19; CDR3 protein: CASAVQHSGANGLTF
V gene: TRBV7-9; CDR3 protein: CASSRLTASYEQYF
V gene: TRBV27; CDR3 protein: CASSLFFGNTGELFF
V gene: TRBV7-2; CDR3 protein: CASSLGVRLNEKLFF
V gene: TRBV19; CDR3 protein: CASSETGGNYGYTF
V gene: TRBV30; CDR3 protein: CAWRKGGGGPPDTQYF
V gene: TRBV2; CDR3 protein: CASRRGLAGVVETQYF
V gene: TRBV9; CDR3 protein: CASSVDSPNTGELFF
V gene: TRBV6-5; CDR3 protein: CASSYIDRTSYEQYF
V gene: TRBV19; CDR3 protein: CASSIYRQSPPDSTQYF
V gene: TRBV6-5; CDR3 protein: CASWTSGKDEQFF
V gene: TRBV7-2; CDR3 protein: CASSLVAGRNEKLFF
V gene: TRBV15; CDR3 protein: CATSRWTGGVDTQYF
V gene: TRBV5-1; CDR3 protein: CASSSQGNTGELFF
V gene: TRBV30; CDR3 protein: CAWSVQGPSAGELFF
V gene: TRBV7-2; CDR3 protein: CASSSLAGARSYNEQFF
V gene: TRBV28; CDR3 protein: CASSSWTSGRAGEQFF
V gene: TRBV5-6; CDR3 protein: CASSLGGAEQYF
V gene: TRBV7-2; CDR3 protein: CASSLQPVRLAVQETQYF
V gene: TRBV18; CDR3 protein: CASSPGFSGRQETQYF
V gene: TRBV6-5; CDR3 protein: CASGLAGGPGQYF
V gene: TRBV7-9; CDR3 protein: CSSSLSYREQYF
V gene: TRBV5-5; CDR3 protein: CASSLRQDVGNEQFF
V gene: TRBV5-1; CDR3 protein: CASSPGDSQETQYF
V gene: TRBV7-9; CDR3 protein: CSSSSSLDSSYNEQFF
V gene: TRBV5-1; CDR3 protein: CASSSGASGSRVDEQFF
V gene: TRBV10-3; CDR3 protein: CAISESRDRAYEQYF
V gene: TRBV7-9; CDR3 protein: CASSLSTSGSPDTQYF